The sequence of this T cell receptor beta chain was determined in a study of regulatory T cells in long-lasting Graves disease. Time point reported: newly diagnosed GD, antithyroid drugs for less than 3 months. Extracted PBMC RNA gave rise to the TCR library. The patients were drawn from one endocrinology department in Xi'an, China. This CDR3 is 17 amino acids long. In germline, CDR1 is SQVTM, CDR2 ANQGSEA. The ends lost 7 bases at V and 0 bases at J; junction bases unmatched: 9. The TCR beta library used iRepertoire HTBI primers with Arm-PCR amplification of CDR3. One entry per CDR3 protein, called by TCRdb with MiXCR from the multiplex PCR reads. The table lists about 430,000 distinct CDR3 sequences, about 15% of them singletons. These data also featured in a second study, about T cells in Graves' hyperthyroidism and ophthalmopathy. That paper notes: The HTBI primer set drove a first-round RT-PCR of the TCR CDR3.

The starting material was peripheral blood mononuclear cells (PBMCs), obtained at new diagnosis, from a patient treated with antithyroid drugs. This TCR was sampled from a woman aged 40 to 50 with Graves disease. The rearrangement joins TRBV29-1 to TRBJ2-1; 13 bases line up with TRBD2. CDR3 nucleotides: TGCAGCGCTACACTAGCGGGAGGGCCTGTCTCCTACAATGAGCAGTTCTTC. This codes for CSATLAGGPVSYNEQFF.